The 9 T cell receptor beta chains presented below share a single source sample, sequenced in a study of immune cell composition in non-small cell lung cancer. The protocol was immunoSEQ multiplex PCR, while the TCRdb copy is restricted to in-frame clones and leaves out a portion. The sample has 2,000 to 2,500 clones, over 75% seen once; the top ten hold 13% to 15%. Sequenced sample: lung tumor tissue. Source of these receptors: a human donor with non-small cell lung cancer.

This chain uses TRBV7-6 with TRBJ2-7, with D perhaps matching TRBD1 (6 bases). This CDR3 has 15 amino acids. V lost 6 bases to trimming and J lost 1 base, with 16 bases between them. Per germline, CDR1 SGHVS and CDR2 FNYEAQ. The CDR3 loop is CASRKDSFSSYEQYF. CDR3 in DNA: TGTGCCAGCAGGAAGGACAGTTTCAGTTCCTACGAGCAGTACTTC. Variable domain in full (rest from reference TRBV7-6 and TRBJ2-7): GAGVSQSPRYKVTKRGQDVALRCDPISGHVSLYWYRQALGQGPEFLTYFNYEAQQDKSGLPNDRFSAERPEGSISTLTIQRTEQRDSAMYRCASRKDSFSSYEQYFGPGTRLTVT.

V and J are TRBV6-4 and TRBJ2-3; the match to TRBD2 covers 9 bases. After removal of 0 bases from V and 5 bases from J, the junction contained 6 bases not matched to a gene. Germline values: CDR1 MRHNA, CDR2 SNTAGT. CDR3 size: 16 residues. CDR3 amino acids: CASSDSMRGGQDTQYF. DNA of the CDR3: TGTGCCAGCAGTGACTCGATGCGGGGGGGCCAAGATACGCAGTATTTT.

The chain uses TRBV7-9 and TRBJ2-5; the match to TRBD2 covers 7 bases. The CDR3 extends over 15 amino acids. J was trimmed by 2 bases and V by 4 bases; bases with no gene match: 7. Germline V gives CDR1 SEHNR, CDR2 FQNEAQ (reference sequence). The CDR3 loop reads CASSSGAGSQETQYF. CDR3 in DNA: TGTGCCAGCAGCTCGGGAGCGGGGAGTCAAGAGACCCAGTACTTC.

This rearrangement joins TRBV6-5 to TRBJ2-1; 7 nucleotides agree with TRBD2. The CDR3 runs 15 residues. Trimming removed 6 bases from V and 0 bases from J; junction bases left unmatched: 5. The germline V gene encodes CDR1 MNHEY and CDR2 SVGAGI. As DNA, the CDR3 is TGTGCCAGCAGCCCCGGGGGGAACTCCTACAATGAGCAGTTCTTC. Translated, it gives CASSPGGNSYNEQFF.

The chain uses TRBV4-3 and TRBJ1-6; D possibly corresponds to TRBD1 (6 bases). This CDR3 has 17 amino acids. Looked up from germline, CDR1 is LGHNA and CDR2 is YSLEER. The V and J ends lost 1 base and 10 bases respectively, with 20 bases between them. CDR3 DNA: TGCGCCAGCAGCCAAGTGGCAGGGGCGCAGCGGAGGTCACCCCTCCACTTT. Protein sequence: CASSQVAGAQRRSPLHF.

V and J are TRBV5-4 and TRBJ2-1; 7 bases align to TRBD2. CDR1 is SGHNT and CDR2 is YYREEE in the germline V gene (reference sequence). J was trimmed by 0 bases and V by 2 bases; bases with no gene match: 2. The CDR3 covers 15 residues. This CDR3 is CASSLRGVSYNEQFF. The CDR3 region has the DNA TGTGCCAGCAGCTTACGGGGGGTCTCCTACAATGAGCAGTTCTTC.

The chain links TRBV28 to TRBJ1-2, with 8 bases identical to TRBD1. The germline V gene has CDR1 MDHEN and CDR2 SYDVKM. The CDR3 has 15 amino acids. After removal of 2 bases from V and 4 bases from J, the junction contained 6 bases not matched to a gene. CDR3 amino acids: CASSLVRQGPYGYTF. DNA of the CDR3: TGTGCCAGCAGTTTAGTGAGACAGGGGCCCTATGGCTACACCTTC.

Within the sample, this clone is large (0.1 to 1%). The chain combines TRBV5-6 with TRBJ1-2; the D is unclear. The ends were cut back, 0 bases at V and 5 bases at J, with 17 bases in the middle. CDR1 and CDR2 from the germline V gene are SGHDT and YYEEEE. The CDR3 totals 16 residues. CDR3 in amino acids: CASSLGGEETSYGYTF. Written as DNA, the CDR3 is TGTGCCAGCAGCTTGGGGGGAGAGGAAACCTCTTATGGCTACACCTTC. Supplemented by reference TRBV5-6 and TRBJ1-2, the full variable domain reads DAGVTQSPTHLIKTRGQQVTLRCSPKSGHDTVSWYQQALGQGPQFIFQYYEEEERQRGNFPDRFSGHQFPNYSSELNVNALLLGDSALYLCASSLGGEETSYGYTFGSGTRLTVV.

CDR3 sequence reads: CASSFIGGRETQYF. The CDR3 nucleotides read TGTGCCAGCAGCTTTATTGGCGGGAGGGAGACCCAGTACTTC. The chain is built from TRBV11-3 and TRBJ2-5; 8 bases agree with TRBD2. The CDR3 extends over 14 amino acids. Germline CDR1 and CDR2: SGHNT and YENEEA. J gave up 5 bases and V 3 bases, and 5 bases lay outside the gene matches.